This T cell receptor (beta chain) was sequenced during a study of cytomegalovirus exposure and HLA in healthy donors. The CDR3 has 14 amino acids. V was shortened by 0 bases and J by 3 bases, with 7 bases between the two germline ends. Germline assignment: CDR1 SGHAT and CDR2 FQNNGV. PCR was performed using 60 Vbeta and 13 Jbeta primers. Profiled with immunoSEQ multiplex PCR; TCRdb holds only in-frame clones, not every one. The data show around 160,000 clones, with roughly 80% seen just once and about 9.7% held by the top ten. Sequencing was done on a sample of PBMCs. The chain joins TRBV11-2 to TRBJ2-3; a weak D match, TRBD2 (6 bases). This receptor was obtained from a man younger than 35 in good health and CMV-seropositive. CDR3 nucleotide sequence: TGTGCCAGCAGCTTAGAGGCGGGGACAGATACGCAGTATTTT. Its protein is CASSLEAGTDTQYF.